This entry features one TCR beta chain sequence. Its antigen is as yet unknown. TCRdb's copy holds only in-frame clones and misses some; the assay was immunoSEQ multiplex PCR. The repertoire holds fewer than 3 million clones, with 92% as singletons. This specimen belongs to a study of shared clonotypes between healthy human individuals. Study findings and constraints: Deeper or shallower sequencing was expected to change how clonotypes are shared among donors. Represented genetic and exposure-history diversity was restricted by having few donors.

The CDR3 contains 15 residues. In germline, CDR1 is SGHNT, CDR2 YENEEA. Trimming cost V 3 bases and J 3 bases; bases outside gene matches: 1. This chain connects TRBV11-3 to TRBJ2-5, with 13 positions matching TRBD2. Specimen: naive CD4+ T cells from PBMCs. As to subset: CD45RA+ positively selected. This clonotype originated in a man aged 18 to 35 in good health. Some clones in this sample may be carry-over from other donors' samples. CDR3: CASSFGLAGEETQYF. CDR3 DNA sequence: TGTGCCAGCAGCTTCGGACTAGCGGGAGAAGAGACCCAGTACTTC.